This TCR beta chain was recovered during a study of cytomegalovirus exposure and HLA in healthy donors. Study context: T cells numbering around 170 million yielded more than 100 million unique TCR beta sequences in an earlier analysis. Points from the study as a whole: The study assumed roughly uniform donor sequencing depth for presence/absence analyses. A list of about 160 TCR beta chains associated with cytomegalovirus was given. One later analysis reportedly identified an Asian-associated ancestry cluster that showed fewer N-insertions than the roughly 620-donor mean.

The junction had 6 bases not matched to a gene; V was cut back by 5 bases and J by 7 bases. This CDR3 comprises 15 residues. CDR1 and CDR2 (germline): LNHNV, YYDKDF (reference sequence). This clone turned up a few times. No antigen is known for it. Vbeta (60) and Jbeta (13) primers were used in the PCR. TCRdb keeps only in-frame clones here, not all; method: immunoSEQ multiplex PCR. Of about 200,000 clones detected, roughly 13% appear once; the ten largest clones hold under 10%. What was sequenced was PBMCs. The chain employs TRBV15 and TRBJ1-6, with 9 bases fitting TRBD1. The TCR was taken from a man aged 45 to 65 in good health and CMV-seropositive. CDR3 residues: CATSGTGQGNSPLHF. As DNA, the CDR3 is TGTGCCACCAGCGGAACAGGACAGGGGAATTCACCCCTCCACTTT. Using reference TRBV15 and TRBJ1-6 for the parts outside the CDR3, the full variable domain is DAMVIQNPRYQVTQFGKPVTLSCSQTLNHNVMYWYQQKSSQAPKLLFHYYDKDFNNEADTPDNFQSRRPNTSFCFLDIRSPGLGDTAMYLCATSGTGQGNSPLHFGNGTRLTVT.